This T cell receptor (beta chain) is from a study of blood T cell repertoires in COVID-19. Overall study: Acute-phase and convalescent COVID-19 samples originated in the United States, Italy and Spain. PBMCs, B-cell-depleted T cells, or T cells were the source of the cDNA or gDNA that made up the material.

This clone has only a few counts. Per the original data handling: Reference gene primers were amplified, and this amplification served to estimate nucleated cell counts. The method was immunoSEQ multiplex PCR; TCRdb's version includes in-frame clones alone and lacks a portion of them. The V and J calls and clone size are taken from that table; D and trimming were inferred from the DNA. The repertoire has 200,000 to 300,000 clones, 86% of them found once; the top ten carry approximately 2%. V lost 6 bases to trimming and J lost 6 bases, with 12 bases between them. This CDR3 contains 12 residues. Germline V gene sequence: CDR1 MNHEY, CDR2 SVGAGI.

Input material: peripheral blood. The gene calls are TRBV6-5 and TRBJ2-7; TRBD1 might be the D (6 bases). This TCR was sampled from a man aged 25 to 40 with active or convalescent COVID-19. This CDR3 reads CASRGYRAEQYF. The CDR3 DNA reads as TGTGCCAGCAGGGGCTACAGGGCCGAGCAGTACTTC.